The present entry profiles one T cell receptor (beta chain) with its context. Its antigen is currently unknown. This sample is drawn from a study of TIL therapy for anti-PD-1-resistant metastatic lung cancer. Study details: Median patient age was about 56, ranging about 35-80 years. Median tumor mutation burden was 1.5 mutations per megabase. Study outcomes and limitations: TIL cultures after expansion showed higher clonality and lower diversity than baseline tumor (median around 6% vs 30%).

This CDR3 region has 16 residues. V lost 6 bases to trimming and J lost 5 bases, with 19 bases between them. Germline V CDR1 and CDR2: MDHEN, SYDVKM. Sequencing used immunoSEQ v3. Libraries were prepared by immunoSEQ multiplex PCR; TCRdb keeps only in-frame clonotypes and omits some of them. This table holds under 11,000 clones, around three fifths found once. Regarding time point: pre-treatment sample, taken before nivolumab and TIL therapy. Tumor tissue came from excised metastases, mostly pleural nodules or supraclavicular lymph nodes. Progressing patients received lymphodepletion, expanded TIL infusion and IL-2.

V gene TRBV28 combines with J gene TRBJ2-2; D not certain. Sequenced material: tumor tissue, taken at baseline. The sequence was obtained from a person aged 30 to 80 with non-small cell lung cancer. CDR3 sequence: CASSPDLRTVTGELFF. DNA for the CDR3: TGTGCCAGCAGCCCCGACCTACGAACGGTTACCGGGGAGCTGTTTTTT.